A selection of T cell receptor beta chains follows, all from one sample in a study of cytomegalovirus exposure and HLA in healthy donors. Method: immunoSEQ multiplex PCR; TCRdb's copy keeps in-frame clones and lacks some. The table includes 150,000 to 200,000 clones, more than 75% detected once. Sequenced material: PBMCs. Source of these receptors: a woman aged 18-29 years in good health and CMV-seronegative. Each CDR3 is given with its conserved first and last residue. The order of the fields is V gene, J gene, D gene, clone size, CDR3 protein, CDR3 DNA. A D gene is named only where the DNA matches it firmly. Size is omitted from some rows. Given values are once, few, many or a class for expanded clones.

>TRBV9|TRBJ2-3|TRBD2|-
CASSVAGLAGNTQYF
TGTGCCAGCAGCGTGGCGGGACTAGCGGGTAATACGCAGTATTTT
>TRBV7-2|TRBJ2-1|-|-
CASTQGPNEQFF
TGTGCCAGCACACAGGGCCCCAATGAGCAGTTCTTC
>TRBV19|TRBJ2-2|-|-
CASSIWGQNTGELFF
TGTGCCAGTAGTATATGGGGACAGAACACCGGGGAGCTGTTTTTT
>TRBV6-5|TRBJ2-1|-|once
CASSYAGRGNEQFF
TGTGCCAGCAGTTACGCAGGGAGGGGGAATGAGCAGTTCTTC
>TRBV7-6|TRBJ2-3|TRBD2|-
CASSSPSGQLAGGLDTQYF
TGTGCCAGCAGCTCCCCGTCGGGCCAACTAGCGGGGGGGTTAGATACGCAGTATTTT
>TRBV10-1|TRBJ2-1|TRBD2|-
CAAPCPGTSGSKNEQFF
TGCGCCGCCCCCTGCCCCGGGACTAGCGGGAGTAAAAATGAGCAGTTCTTC
>TRBV7-9|TRBJ1-2|TRBD1|-
CASHDSDRGNYGYTF
TGTGCCAGCCATGACTCGGACAGGGGGAACTATGGCTACACCTTC
>TRBV2|TRBJ1-4|TRBD1|once
CASSHLTGEAKLFF
TGTGCCAGCAGCCATCTAACAGGGGAAGCAAAACTGTTTTTT
>TRBV19|TRBJ2-1|TRBD2|-
CASSIRLAGGRAEQFF
TGTGCCAGTAGTATCCGTCTAGCGGGGGGCAGGGCTGAGCAGTTCTTC
>TRBV9|TRBJ1-5|-|-
CASSVVSPPQHF
TGTGCCAGCAGCGTAGTCAGTCCGCCCCAGCATTTT
>TRBV29-1|TRBJ2-7|-|once
CSVEEGSYEQYF
TGCAGCGTTGAAGAAGGGAGTTATGAGCAGTACTTC
>TRBV6-1|TRBJ2-2|-|-
CASSGEELNTGELFF
TGTGCCAGCAGTGGAGAGGAATTGAACACCGGGGAGCTGTTTTTT
>TRBV13|TRBJ2-1|TRBD2|-
CASSLRLAGSNEQFF
TGTGCCAGCAGCTTGCGATTAGCGGGCTCCAATGAGCAGTTCTTC
>TRBV19|TRBJ2-7|-|-
CASRLGGTSYEQYF
TGTGCCAGCCGTCTGGGCGGGACCTCCTACGAGCAGTACTTC